This TCR beta chain is from a study of blood T cell repertoires in COVID-19. The overall study: Acute-phase and convalescent COVID-19 samples originated in the United States, Italy and Spain.

Looked up from germline, CDR1 is SGHNT and CDR2 is YYREEE (reference sequence). The V end was cut by 5 bases, the J end by 0 bases, with 15 bases between. The CDR3 consists of 16 residues. Authors' processing steps: Reference gene primers were amplified, and this amplification served to estimate nucleated cell counts. Libraries were prepared by immunoSEQ multiplex PCR; TCRdb keeps only in-frame clonotypes and omits some of them. D and trimming come from the DNA, and the V and J calls and clone size come from that table. The profile shows 180,000 or so clones, approximately 85% of them singletons. This TCR derives from an older woman with acute or convalescent COVID-19. The V gene is TRBV5-4, the J gene TRBJ1-3; a possible D gene is TRBD1 (6 bases). Specimen: peripheral blood. CDR3 residues: CASSPGGGVSGNTIYF. The CDR3 DNA sequence: TGTGCCAGCAGTCCGGGGGGCGGAGTCTCTGGAAACACCATATATTTT.